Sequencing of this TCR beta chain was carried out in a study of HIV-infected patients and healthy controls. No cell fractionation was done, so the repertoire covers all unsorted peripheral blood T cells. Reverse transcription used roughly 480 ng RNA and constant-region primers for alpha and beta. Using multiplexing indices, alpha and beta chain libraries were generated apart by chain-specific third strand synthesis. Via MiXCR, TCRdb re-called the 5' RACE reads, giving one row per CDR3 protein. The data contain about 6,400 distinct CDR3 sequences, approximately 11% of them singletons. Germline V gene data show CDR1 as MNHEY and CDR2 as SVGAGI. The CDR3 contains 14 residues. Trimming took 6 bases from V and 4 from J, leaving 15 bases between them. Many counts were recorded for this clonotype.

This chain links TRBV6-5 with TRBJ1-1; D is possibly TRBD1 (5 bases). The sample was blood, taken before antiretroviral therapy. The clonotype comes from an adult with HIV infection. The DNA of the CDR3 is TGTGCCAGCAGCTCAGGGAGAAAGGGCACTGAAGCTTTCTTT. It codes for CASSSGRKGTEAFF.